This T cell receptor (beta chain) came from a study of T cell responses to AZD1222 COVID-19 vaccine. Study-wide points: Nearly half of spike-specific TCRs reportedly target variant regions that are unmutated in the B.1.351 and B.1.1.7 variants. The sample set comprised mostly white British donors with more females, and clonal diversity was possibly underestimated. No repertoire was sampled before or during the peak T cell response, only after it.

Only in-frame clones appear in the TCRdb table, and some are missing; sequencing was by immunoSEQ multiplex PCR. The repertoire includes 120,000 or so clones, 90% of them detected once, and roughly 7.8% sits in the top ten. A word on this clone: Its antigen is as yet unknown.

From germline, CDR1 is MDHEN and CDR2 SYDVKM. This CDR3 is built from 17 residues. Trimming removed 4 bases from V and 1 base from J, with 19 bases in between. The source is an adult in good health. Specimen: peripheral blood, collected on day 0 of AZD1222 vaccination. The chain links TRBV28 to TRBJ1-1, with a possible D match to TRBD1 (6 bases). The CDR3 loop is CASSSPGGPRPNTEAFF. Here the CDR3 DNA reads TGTGCCAGCAGTTCCCCGGGGGGCCCCCGACCGAACACTGAAGCTTTCTTT.